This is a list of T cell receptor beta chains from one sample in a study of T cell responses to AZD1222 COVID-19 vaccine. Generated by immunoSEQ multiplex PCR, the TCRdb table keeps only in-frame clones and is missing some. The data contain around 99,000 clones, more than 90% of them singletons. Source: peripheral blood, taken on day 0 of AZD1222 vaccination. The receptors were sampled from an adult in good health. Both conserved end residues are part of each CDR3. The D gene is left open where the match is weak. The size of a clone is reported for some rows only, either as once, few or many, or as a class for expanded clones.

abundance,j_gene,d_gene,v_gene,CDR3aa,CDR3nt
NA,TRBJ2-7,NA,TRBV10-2,CASSESWTVNF,TGCGCCAGCAGTGAGTCATGGACAGTCAATTTC
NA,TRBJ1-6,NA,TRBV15,CATSRGTVNSPLHF,TGTGCCACCAGCAGAGGGACAGTTAATTCACCCCTCCACTTT
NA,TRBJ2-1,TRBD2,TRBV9,CASSSRLAANNEQFF,TGTGCCAGCAGCAGCCGACTAGCGGCGAACAATGAGCAGTTCTTC
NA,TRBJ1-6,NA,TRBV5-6,CASSRGTPNSPLHF,TGTGCCAGCAGCCGCGGGACACCTAATTCACCCCTCCACTTT
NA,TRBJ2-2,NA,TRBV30,CAWSVSSRYPPRELFF,TGTGCCTGGAGTGTCTCCAGTAGATATCCCCCCAGGGAGCTGTTTTTT
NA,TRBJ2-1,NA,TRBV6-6,CASSGSHNEQFF,TGTGCCAGCAGTGGCAGCCACAATGAGCAGTTCTTC
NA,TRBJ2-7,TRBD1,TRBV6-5,CASRQTGTNEQYF,TGTGCCAGCAGGCAGACAGGGACCAACGAGCAGTACTTC
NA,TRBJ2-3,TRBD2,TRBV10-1,CASSESTSGGTDTQYF,TGCGCCAGCAGTGAGTCGACTAGCGGGGGCACAGATACGCAGTATTTT
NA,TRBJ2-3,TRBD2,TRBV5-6,CASSLLATSTDTQYF,TGTGCCAGCAGCTTACTAGCGACTAGCACAGATACGCAGTATTTT
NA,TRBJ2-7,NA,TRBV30,CAWSPGSMEQYF,TGTGCCTGGAGCCCAGGGTCGATGGAGCAGTACTTC
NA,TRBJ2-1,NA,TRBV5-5,CASSLIGTSSYNEQFF,TGTGCCAGCAGCTTGATTGGGACATCCTCCTACAATGAGCAGTTCTTC
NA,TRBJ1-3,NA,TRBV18,CASSTSGNTIYF,TGTGCCAGCTCAACCTCTGGAAACACCATATATTTT
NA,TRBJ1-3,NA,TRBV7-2,CASSRRGSGNTIYF,TGTGCCAGCAGCCGCCGGGGGTCTGGAAACACCATATATTTT
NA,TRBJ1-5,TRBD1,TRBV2,CASSVRDRGLQPQHF,TGTGCCAGCAGTGTCCGGGACAGGGGGCTTCAGCCCCAGCATTTT
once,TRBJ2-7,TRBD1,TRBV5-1,CASSPTGGWQYF,TGCGCCAGCAGCCCAACAGGGGGGTGGCAGTACTTC
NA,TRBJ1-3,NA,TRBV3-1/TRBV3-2,CAIKGGNTIYF,TGTGCCATCAAAGGGGGGAACACCATATATTTT
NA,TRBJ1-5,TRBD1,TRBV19,CASSIMDRGPGQPQHF,TGTGCCAGTAGTATCATGGACAGGGGCCCGGGGCAGCCCCAGCATTTT
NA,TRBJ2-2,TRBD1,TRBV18,CASSPPGQGFGTGELFF,TGTGCCAGCTCACCACCGGGACAGGGCTTCGGGACCGGGGAGCTGTTTTTT
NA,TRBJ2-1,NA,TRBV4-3,CASSQEVTLEQFF,TGCGCCAGCAGCCAAGAAGTCACCCTTGAGCAGTTCTTC
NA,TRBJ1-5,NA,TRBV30,CAWSVLGGTNQPQHF,TGTGCCTGGAGTGTACTGGGGGGCACGAATCAGCCCCAGCATTTT
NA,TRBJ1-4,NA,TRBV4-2,CASSQDRSYREDEKLFF,TGTGCCAGCAGCCAAGATAGGAGCTACAGGGAAGATGAAAAACTGTTTTTT
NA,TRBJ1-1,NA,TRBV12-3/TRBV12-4,CASSSPTRTFF,TGTGCCAGCAGTTCCCCTACACGGACTTTCTTT
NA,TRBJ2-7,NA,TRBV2,CASRLYIDEQYF,TGTGCCAGCAGACTATACATCGACGAGCAGTACTTC
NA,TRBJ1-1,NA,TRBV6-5,CASSFFSEAEAFF,TGTGCCAGCAGTTTCTTTAGTGAGGCTGAAGCTTTCTTT
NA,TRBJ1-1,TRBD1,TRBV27,CASSPGQGVNTEAFF,TGTGCCAGCAGTCCAGGACAGGGAGTGAACACTGAAGCTTTCTTT
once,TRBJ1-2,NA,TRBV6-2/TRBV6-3,CASSYPPTVNYGYTF,TGTGCCAGCAGTTACCCTCCGACAGTGAACTATGGCTACACCTTC
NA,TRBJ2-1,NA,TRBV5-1,CASSLGAGLGDNEQFF,TGCGCCAGCAGCTTGGGCGCGGGGCTGGGGGACAATGAGCAGTTCTTC
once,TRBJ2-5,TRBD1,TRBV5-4,CASSQKTGVAFVEYF,TGTGCCAGCAGCCAAAAGACAGGGGTCGCGTTTGTCGAGTACTTC
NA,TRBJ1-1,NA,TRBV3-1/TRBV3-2,CASAPRGDLTEAFF,TGTGCCAGCGCTCCAAGAGGGGACCTCACTGAAGCTTTCTTT
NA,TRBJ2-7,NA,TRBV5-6,CASSFRVGPYEQYF,TGTGCCAGCAGCTTCAGGGTTGGGCCTTACGAGCAGTACTTC
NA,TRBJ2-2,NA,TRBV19,CATHGGANTGELFF,TGTGCCACTCACGGCGGGGCGAACACCGGGGAGCTGTTTTTT
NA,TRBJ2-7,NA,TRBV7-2,CASSSFKSYEQYF,TGTGCCAGCAGCTCTTTTAAATCCTACGAGCAGTACTTC
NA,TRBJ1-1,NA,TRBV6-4,CASSDRGGTEAFF,TGTGCCAGCAGTGACAGGGGTGGGACTGAAGCTTTCTTT
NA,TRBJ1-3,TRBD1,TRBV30,CAWSQGAGNTIYF,TGTGCCTGGAGCCAGGGGGCAGGAAACACCATATATTTT
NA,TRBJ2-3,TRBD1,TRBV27,CASSMTGGTDTQYF,TGTGCCAGCAGTATGACAGGGGGCACAGATACGCAGTATTTT
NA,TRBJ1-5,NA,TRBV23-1,CASSLEPNQPQHF,TGCGCCAGCAGTCTGGAACCCAATCAGCCCCAGCATTTT
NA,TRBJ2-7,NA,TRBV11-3,CASSLAGTYEQYF,TGTGCCAGCAGCTTAGCGGGTACCTACGAGCAGTACTTC